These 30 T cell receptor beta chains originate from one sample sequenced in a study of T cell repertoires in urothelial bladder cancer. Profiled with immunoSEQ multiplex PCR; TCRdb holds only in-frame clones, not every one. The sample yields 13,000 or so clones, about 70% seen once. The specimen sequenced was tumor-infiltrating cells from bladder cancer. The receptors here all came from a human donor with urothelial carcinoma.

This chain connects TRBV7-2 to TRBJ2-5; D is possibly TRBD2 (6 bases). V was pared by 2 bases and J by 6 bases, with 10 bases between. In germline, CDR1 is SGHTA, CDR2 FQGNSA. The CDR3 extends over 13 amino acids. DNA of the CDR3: TGTGCCAGCAGCTTACCGACTAGTAAGACCCAGTACTTC. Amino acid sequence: CASSLPTSKTQYF.

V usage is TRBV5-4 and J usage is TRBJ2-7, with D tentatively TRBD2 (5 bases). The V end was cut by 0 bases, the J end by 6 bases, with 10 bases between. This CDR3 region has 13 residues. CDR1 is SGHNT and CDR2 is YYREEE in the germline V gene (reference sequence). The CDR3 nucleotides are TGTGCCAGCAGCTTGGATCCAGGAGGCGAGCAGTACGTC. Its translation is CASSLDPGGEQYV.

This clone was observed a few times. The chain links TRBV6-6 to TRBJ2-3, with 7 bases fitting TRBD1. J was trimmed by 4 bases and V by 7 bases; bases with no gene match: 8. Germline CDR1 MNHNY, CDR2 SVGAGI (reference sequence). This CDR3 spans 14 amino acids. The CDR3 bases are TGTGCCAGCACCAGACAGGGTTTGGCAGATACGCAGTATTTT. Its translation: CASTRQGLADTQYF.

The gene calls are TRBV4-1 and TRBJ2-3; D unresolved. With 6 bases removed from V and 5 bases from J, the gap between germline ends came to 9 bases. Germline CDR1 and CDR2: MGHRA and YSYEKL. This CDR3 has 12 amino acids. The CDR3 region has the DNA TGCGCCAGCAGTCCTAAAGGAGATACGCAGTATTTT. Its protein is CASSPKGDTQYF.

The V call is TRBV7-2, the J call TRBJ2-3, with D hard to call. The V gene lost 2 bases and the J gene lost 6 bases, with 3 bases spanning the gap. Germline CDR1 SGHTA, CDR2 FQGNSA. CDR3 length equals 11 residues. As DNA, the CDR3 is TGTGCCAGCAGCTTATGGGATACGCAGTATTTT. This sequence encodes CASSLWDTQYF.

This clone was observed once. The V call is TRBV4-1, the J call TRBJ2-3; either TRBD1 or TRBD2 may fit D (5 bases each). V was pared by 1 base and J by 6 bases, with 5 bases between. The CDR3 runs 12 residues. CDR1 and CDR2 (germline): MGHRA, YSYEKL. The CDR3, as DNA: TGCGCCAGCAGCCAAGGGGGGGATACGCAGTATTTT. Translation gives CASSQGGDTQYF.

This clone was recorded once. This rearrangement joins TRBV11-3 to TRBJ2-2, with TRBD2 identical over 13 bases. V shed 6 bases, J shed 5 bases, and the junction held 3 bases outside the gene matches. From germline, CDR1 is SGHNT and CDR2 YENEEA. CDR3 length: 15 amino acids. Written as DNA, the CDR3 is TGTGCCAGCAGTACGGGACTAGCGGGGACCGGGGAGCTGTTTTTT. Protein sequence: CASSTGLAGTGELFF.

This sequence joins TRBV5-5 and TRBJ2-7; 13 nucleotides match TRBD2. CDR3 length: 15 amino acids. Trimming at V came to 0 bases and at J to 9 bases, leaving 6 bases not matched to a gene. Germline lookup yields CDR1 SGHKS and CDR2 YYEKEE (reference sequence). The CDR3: CASSLATSGGGRQYV. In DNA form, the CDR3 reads TGTGCCAGCAGCTTGGCAACTAGCGGGGGGGGACGGCAGTACGTC.

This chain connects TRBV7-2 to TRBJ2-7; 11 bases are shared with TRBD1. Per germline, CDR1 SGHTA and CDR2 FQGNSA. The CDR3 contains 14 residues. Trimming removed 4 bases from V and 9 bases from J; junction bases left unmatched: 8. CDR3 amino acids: CASSSGTGGRGQYV. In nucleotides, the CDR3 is TGTGCCAGCAGCTCCGGGACAGGGGGGAGAGGGCAGTACGTC.

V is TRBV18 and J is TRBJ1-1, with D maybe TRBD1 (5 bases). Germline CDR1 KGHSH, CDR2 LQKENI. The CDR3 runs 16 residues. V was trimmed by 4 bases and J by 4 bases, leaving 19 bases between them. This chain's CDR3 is CASSQNRDRGFTEAFF. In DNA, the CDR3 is TGTGCCAGCTCACAAAATAGGGACCGTGGGTTCACTGAAGCTTTCTTT. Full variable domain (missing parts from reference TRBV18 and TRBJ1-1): NAGVMQNPRHLVRRRGQEARLRCSPMKGHSHVYWYRQLPEEGLKFMVYLQKENIIDESGMPKERFSAEFPKEGPSILRIQQVVRGDSAAYFCASSQNRDRGFTEAFFGQGTRLTVV.

The CDR3 nucleotides read TGTGCCAGCAGCTTAATTAGGGGTGCAACTAATGAAAAACTGTTTTTT. It is translated as CASSLIRGATNEKLFF. The V call is TRBV7-9, the J call TRBJ1-4; a possible D gene is TRBD1 (5 bases). Germline V CDR1 and CDR2: SEHNR, FQNEAQ (reference sequence). Between the trimmed V and J ends, which lost 2 bases and 0 bases, there was a span of 10 bases. The CDR3 is 16 amino acids.

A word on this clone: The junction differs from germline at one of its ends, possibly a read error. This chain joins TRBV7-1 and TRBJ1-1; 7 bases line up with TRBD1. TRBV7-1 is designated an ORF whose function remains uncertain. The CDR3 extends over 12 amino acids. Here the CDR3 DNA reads TGTGCCAGCAGCTTAGGGGGCACAGCCTTGCCTTTT. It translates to CASSLGGTALPF.

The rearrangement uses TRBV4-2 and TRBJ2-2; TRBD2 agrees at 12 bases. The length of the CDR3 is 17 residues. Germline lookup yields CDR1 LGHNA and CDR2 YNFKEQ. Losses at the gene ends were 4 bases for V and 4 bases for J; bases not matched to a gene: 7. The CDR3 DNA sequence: TGTGCCAGCAGCCGGACTAGCGGGGCCTTCGGCACCGGGGAGCTGTTTTTT. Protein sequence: CASSRTSGAFGTGELFF.

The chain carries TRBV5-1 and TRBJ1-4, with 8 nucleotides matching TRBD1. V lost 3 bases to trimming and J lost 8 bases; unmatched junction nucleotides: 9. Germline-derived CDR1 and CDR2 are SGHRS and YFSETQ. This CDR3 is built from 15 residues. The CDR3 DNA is TGCGCCAGCAGCTCGGGGGGGACAGGAGGCGAAAAACTGTTTTTT. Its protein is CASSSGGTGGEKLFF.

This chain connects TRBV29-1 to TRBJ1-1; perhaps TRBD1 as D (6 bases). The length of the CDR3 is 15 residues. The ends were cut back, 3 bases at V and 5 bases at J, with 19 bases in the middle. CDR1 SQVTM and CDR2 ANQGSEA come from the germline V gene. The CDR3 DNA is TGCAGCGTTGAGTTCTCTGGGGGGCGTCATACTGAAGCTTTCTTT. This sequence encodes CSVEFSGGRHTEAFF. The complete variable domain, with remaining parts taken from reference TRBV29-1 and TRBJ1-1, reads SAVISQKPSRDICQRGTSLTIQCQVDSQVTMMFWYRQQPGQSLTLIATANQGSEATYESGFVIDKFPISRPNLTFSTLTVSNMSPEDSSIYLCSVEFSGGRHTEAFFGQGTRLTVV.

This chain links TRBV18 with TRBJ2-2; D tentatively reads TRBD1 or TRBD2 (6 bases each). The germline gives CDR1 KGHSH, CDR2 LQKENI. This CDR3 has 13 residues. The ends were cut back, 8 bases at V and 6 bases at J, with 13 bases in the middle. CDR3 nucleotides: TGTGCCAGCCGGGGGCAGAAATCCGGGGAGCTGTTTTTT. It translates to CASRGQKSGELFF. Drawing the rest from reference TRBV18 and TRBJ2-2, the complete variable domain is NAGVMQNPRHLVRRRGQEARLRCSPMKGHSHVYWYRQLPEEGLKFMVYLQKENIIDESGMPKERFSAEFPKEGPSILRIQQVVRGDSAAYFCASRGQKSGELFFGEGSRLTVL.

The CDR3 bases are TGTGCCAGCAGTCTAACAGGGACGAACTATGGCTACACCTTC. Protein product: CASSLTGTNYGYTF. J is TRBJ1-2 and V is TRBV6-6, with D possibly matching TRBD1 (6 bases). Trimming removed 5 bases at V and 2 bases at J, with 12 bases between. The CDR3 is 14 residues long. Germline CDR1 reads MNHNY; CDR2 reads SVGAGI (reference sequence).

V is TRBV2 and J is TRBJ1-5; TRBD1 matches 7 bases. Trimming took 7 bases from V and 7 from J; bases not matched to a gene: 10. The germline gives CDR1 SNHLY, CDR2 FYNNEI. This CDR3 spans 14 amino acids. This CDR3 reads CASTPSQGWQPQHF. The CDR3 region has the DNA TGTGCCAGCACCCCATCACAGGGGTGGCAGCCCCAGCATTTT.

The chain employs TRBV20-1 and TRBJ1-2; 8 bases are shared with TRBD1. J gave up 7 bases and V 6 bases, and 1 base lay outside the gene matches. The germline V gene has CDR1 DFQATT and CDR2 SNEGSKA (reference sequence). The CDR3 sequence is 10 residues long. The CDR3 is CSAGQGGYTF. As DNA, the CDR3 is TGCAGTGCAGGACAGGGTGGCTACACCTTC.

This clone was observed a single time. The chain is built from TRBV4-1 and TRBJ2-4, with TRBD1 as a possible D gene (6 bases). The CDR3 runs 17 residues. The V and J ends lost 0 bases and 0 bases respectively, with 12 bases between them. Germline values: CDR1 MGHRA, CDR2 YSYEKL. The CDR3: CASSQDRTVLAKNIQYF. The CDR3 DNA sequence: TGCGCCAGCAGCCAAGATCGGACAGTCCTAGCCAAAAACATTCAGTACTTC.

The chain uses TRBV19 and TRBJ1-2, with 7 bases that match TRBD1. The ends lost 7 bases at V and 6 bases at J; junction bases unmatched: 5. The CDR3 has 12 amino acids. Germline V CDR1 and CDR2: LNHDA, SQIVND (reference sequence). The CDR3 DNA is TGTGCCAGTAATCGACAGGGTGATGGCTACACCTTC. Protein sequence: CASNRQGDGYTF.

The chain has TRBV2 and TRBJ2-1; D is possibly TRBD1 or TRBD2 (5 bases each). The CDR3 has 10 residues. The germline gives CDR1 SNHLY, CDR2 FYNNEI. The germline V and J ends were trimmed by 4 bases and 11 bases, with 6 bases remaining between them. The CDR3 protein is CASSGGKQFF. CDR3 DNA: TGTGCCAGCAGTGGGGGGAAGCAGTTCTTC.

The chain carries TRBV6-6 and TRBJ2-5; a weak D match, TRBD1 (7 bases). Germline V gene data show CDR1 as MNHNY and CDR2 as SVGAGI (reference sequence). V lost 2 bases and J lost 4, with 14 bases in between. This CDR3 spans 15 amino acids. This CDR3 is CASSYNPGGGETQYF. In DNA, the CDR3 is TGTGCCAGCAGTTACAACCCAGGGGGAGGAGAGACCCAGTACTTC.

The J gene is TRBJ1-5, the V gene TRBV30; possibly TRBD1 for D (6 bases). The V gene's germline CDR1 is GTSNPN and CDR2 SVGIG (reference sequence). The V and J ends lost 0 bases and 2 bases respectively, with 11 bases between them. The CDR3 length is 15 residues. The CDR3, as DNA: TGTGCCTGGAGTGTTGGAGGGGGGGGCAATCAGCCCCAGCATTTT. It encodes CAWSVGGGGNQPQHF.

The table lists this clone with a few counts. Written as DNA, the CDR3 is TGTGCCAGCAGTTACTCTCAGGCCCTGGCGGAACTGTTTTTT. Translation: CASSYSQALAELFF. The chain employs TRBV6-5 and TRBJ1-4, with D hard to call. V was shortened by 0 bases and J by 12 bases, with 14 bases between the two germline ends. The V gene's germline CDR1 is MNHEY and CDR2 SVGAGI. This CDR3 is 14 amino acids long.

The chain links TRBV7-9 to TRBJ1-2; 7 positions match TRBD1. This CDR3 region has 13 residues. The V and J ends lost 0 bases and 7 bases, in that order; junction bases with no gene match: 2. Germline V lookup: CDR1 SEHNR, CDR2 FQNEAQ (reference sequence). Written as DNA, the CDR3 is TGTGCCAGCAGCTTAGCGCAGGGGGTTGGCTACACCTTC. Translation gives CASSLAQGVGYTF. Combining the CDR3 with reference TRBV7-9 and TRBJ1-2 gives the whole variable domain DTGVSQNPRHKITKRGQNVTFRCDPISEHNRLYWYRQTLGQGPEFLTYFQNEAQLEKSRLLSDRFSAERPKGSFSTLEIQRTEQGDSAMYLCASSLAQGVGYTFGSGTRLTVV.

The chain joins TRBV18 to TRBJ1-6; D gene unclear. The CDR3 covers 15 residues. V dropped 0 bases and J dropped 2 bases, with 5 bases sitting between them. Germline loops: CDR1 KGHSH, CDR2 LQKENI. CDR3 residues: CASSPPGAYNSPLHF. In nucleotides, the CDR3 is TGTGCCAGCTCACCACCGGGAGCCTATAATTCACCCCTCCACTTT.

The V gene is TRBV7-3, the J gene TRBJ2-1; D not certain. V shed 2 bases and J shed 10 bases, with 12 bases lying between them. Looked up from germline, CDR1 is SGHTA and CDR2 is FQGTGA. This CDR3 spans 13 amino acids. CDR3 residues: CASSLLASTEQFF. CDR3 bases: TGTGCCAGCAGCTTACTCGCGTCCACGGAGCAGTTCTTC.

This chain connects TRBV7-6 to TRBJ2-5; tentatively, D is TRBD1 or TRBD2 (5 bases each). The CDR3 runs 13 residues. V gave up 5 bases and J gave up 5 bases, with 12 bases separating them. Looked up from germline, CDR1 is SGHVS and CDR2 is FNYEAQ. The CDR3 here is CASSPGTGETQYF. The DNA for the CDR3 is TGTGCCAGCAGCCCCGGGACGGGTGAGACCCAGTACTTC.

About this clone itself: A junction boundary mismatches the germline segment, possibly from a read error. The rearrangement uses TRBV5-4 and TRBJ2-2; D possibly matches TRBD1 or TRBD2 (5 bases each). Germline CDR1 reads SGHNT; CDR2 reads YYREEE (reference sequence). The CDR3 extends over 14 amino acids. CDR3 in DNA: TGCGCCAGCAGCCCCGGGACGGACACCGGGGAGCTGTTTTTT. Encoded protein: CASSPGTDTGELFF. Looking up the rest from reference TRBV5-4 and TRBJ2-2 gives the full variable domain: ETGVTQSPTHLIKTRGQQVTLRCSSQSGHNTVSWYQQALGQGPQFIFQYYREEENGRGNFPPRFSGLQFPNYSSELNVNALELDDSALYLCASSPGTDTGELFFGEGSRLTVL.